This T cell receptor beta chain was found in a study of identical twins. Via MiXCR, TCRdb re-called the 5' RACE reads, giving one row per CDR3 protein. The table lists 400,000 to 550,000 distinct CDR3 sequences, 13% to 15% of them singletons. This clonotype was counted at least ten times. The same data also went into a second study, on yellow fever vaccine responses in identical twins.

Sequencing input: CD4+ T cells sorted from blood. This TCR was recovered from a woman aged 18 to 35 in good health.

CDR3 amino acids: CASSFTGSGGIDTQYF. In nucleotides, the CDR3 is TGTGCCAGCAGCTTCACCGGTAGCGGGGGCATTGATACGCAGTATTTT. V gene TRBV5-6 combines with J gene TRBJ2-3, with 9 bases lining up with TRBD2. Germline loops: CDR1 SGHDT, CDR2 YYEEEE. The CDR3 totals 16 residues. V was clipped by 2 bases and J by 6 bases; unmatched bases: 10.